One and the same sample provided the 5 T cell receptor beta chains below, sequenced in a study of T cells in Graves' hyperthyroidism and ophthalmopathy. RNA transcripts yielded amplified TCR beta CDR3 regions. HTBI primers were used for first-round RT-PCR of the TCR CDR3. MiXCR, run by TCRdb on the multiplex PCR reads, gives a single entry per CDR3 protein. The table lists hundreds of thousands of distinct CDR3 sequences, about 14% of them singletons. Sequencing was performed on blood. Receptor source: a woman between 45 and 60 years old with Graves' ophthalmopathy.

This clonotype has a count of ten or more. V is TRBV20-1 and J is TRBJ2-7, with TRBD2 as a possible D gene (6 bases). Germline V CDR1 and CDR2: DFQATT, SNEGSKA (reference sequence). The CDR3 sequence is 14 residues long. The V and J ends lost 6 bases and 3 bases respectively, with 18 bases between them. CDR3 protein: CSALSGTNNYEQYF. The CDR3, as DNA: TGCAGTGCCCTTAGCGGAACAAATAACTACGAGCAGTACTTC.

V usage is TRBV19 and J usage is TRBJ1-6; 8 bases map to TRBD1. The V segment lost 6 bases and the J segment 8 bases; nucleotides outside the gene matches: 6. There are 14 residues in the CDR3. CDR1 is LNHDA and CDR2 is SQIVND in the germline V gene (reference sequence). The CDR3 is CASRLGQAYSPLHF. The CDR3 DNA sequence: TGTGCCAGTAGGCTGGGACAGGCTTATTCACCCCTCCACTTT.

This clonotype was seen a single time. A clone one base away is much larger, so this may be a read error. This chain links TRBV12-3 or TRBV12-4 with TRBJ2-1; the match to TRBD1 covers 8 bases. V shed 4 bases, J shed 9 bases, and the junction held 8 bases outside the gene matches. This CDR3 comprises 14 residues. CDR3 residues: CASSSGGGLTEQFF. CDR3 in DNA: TGTGCCAGCAGTTCAGGGGGCGGATTAACTGAGCAGTTCTTC.

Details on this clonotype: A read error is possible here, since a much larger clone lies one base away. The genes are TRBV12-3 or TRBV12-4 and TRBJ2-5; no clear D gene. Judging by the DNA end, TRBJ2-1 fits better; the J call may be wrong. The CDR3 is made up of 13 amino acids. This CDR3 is CASTINYQETQFF. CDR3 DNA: TGTGCCAGCACCATAAACTACCAAGAGACCCAGTTCTTC.

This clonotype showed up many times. In nucleotides, the CDR3 is TGTGCCAGCAGTTACAACCCCCACACAGATACGCAGTATTTT. Translated: CASSYNPHTDTQYF. The V and J genes are TRBV12-3 or TRBV12-4 and TRBJ2-3, with unresolved D. Trimming cost V 4 bases and J 2 bases, with 10 bases left between them. The CDR3 has 14 amino acids.